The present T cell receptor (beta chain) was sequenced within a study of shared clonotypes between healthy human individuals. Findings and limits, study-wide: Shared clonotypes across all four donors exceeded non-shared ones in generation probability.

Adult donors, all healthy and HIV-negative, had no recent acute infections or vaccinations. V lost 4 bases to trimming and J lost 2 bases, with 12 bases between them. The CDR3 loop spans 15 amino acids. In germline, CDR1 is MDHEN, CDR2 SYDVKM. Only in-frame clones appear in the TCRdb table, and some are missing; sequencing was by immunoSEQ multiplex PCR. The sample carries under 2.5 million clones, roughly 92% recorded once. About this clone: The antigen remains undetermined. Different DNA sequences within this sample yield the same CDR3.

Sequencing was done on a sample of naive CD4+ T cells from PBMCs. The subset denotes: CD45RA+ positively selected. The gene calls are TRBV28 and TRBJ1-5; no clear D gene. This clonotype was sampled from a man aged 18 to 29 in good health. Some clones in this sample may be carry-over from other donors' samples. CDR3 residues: CASSSGGRGNQPQHF. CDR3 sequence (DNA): TGTGCCAGCAGTTCGGGAGGTCGGGGCAATCAGCCCCAGCATTTT.